The 27 T cell receptor beta chains below come from one sample, sequenced in a study of cytomegalovirus exposure and HLA in healthy donors. The PCR used 60 Vbeta and 13 Jbeta primers. Profiled with immunoSEQ multiplex PCR; TCRdb holds only in-frame clones, not every one. The sample records 100,000 to 150,000 clones, roughly 9% being singletons. The sample taken for sequencing was PBMCs. These receptors came from a woman between 35 and 50 years old in good health and CMV-seropositive.

The V call is TRBV6-5, the J call TRBJ1-4, with TRBD1 as a possible D gene (5 bases). This CDR3 has 14 residues. Germline CDR1 MNHEY, CDR2 SVGAGI. The V gene lost 6 bases and the J gene lost 8 bases, with 16 bases spanning the gap. CDR3 protein: CASSWGRALEKLFF. The DNA of the CDR3 is TGTGCCAGCAGCTGGGGGAGGGCCCTGGAAAAACTGTTTTTT.

This clone was seen more than once but under ten times. J is TRBJ1-1 and V is TRBV9; 9 bases are shared with TRBD1. With 4 bases clipped from V and 1 base from J, the junction kept 5 bases outside the gene matches. Germline V gives CDR1 SGDLS, CDR2 YYNGEE. CDR3 size: 15 residues. The CDR3 DNA follows: TGTGCCAGCAGCACCTTGACAGGGGGGAACACTGAAGCTTTCTTT. Translated, it gives CASSTLTGGNTEAFF. The variable domain in full, completed from reference TRBV9 and TRBJ1-1, reads DSGVTQTPKHLITATGQRVTLRCSPRSGDLSVYWYQQSLDQGLQFLIQYYNGEERAKGNILERFSAQQFPDLHSELNLSSLELGDSALYFCASSTLTGGNTEAFFGQGTRLTVV.

This chain links TRBV6-1 with TRBJ1-5; 9 nucleotides align to TRBD1. This CDR3 has 15 amino acids. V gave up 6 bases and J gave up 0 bases; unmatched junction bases: 3. Germline CDR1 and CDR2: MNHNS and SASEGT. The CDR3 is CASSRTGDSNQPQHF. CDR3 DNA sequence: TGTGCCAGCAGCCGGACAGGGGATAGCAATCAGCCCCAGCATTTT.

This clone was detected a few times. The chain links TRBV19 to TRBJ2-7; TRBD1 agrees at 11 bases. Germline CDR1 LNHDA, CDR2 SQIVND (reference sequence). The CDR3 is made up of 15 amino acids. Germline trimming cut 4 bases from V and 2 bases from J; bases unmatched to any gene: 4. CDR3 loop: CASSTRDRGTYEQYF. Written as DNA, the CDR3 is TGTGCCAGTAGTACCAGGGACAGGGGGACCTACGAGCAGTACTTC.

This clone was picked up a small number of times. This chain uses TRBV2 with TRBJ2-5, with 7 bases that match TRBD1. This CDR3 is built from 13 residues. Germline CDR1 reads SNHLY; CDR2 reads FYNNEI. The J segment lost 5 bases and the V segment lost 4 bases, leaving 4 bases of the junction unmatched. CDR3 sequence (DNA): TGTGCCAGCAGTGGGGGCAGGGGGGAGACCCAGTACTTC. This codes for CASSGGRGETQYF.

V and J are TRBV6-5 and TRBJ2-7, with TRBD1 matching over 7 bases. The CDR3 is 16 amino acids. With 2 bases clipped from V and 0 bases from J, the junction kept 7 bases outside the gene matches. CDR1 and CDR2 (germline): MNHEY, SVGAGI. CDR3 sequence (DNA): TGTGCCAGCAGTTACGTATCCGGGACAGTCTCCTACGAGCAGTACTTC. This translates into CASSYVSGTVSYEQYF.

This chain uses TRBV14 with TRBJ2-7, with D possibly TRBD1 on 6 matching bases. Deletions cut 4 bases from V and 1 base from J, with 14 bases between. This CDR3 comprises 15 residues. Germline values: CDR1 SGHDN, CDR2 FVKESK. The CDR3 bases are TGTGCCAGCAGCCCTTCCAGGGGACGGTCCTACGAGCAGTACTTC. Protein product: CASSPSRGRSYEQYF.

This clone was seen a few times. This chain uses TRBV5-6 with TRBJ1-2; 8 bases fit TRBD1. Trimming cost V 4 bases and J 5 bases; bases outside gene matches: 13. The germline V gene encodes CDR1 SGHDT and CDR2 YYEEEE. The CDR3 runs to 16 residues. CDR3 residues: CASSPRRVTGDYGYTF. CDR3 coding DNA: TGTGCCAGCAGCCCCCGGCGGGTGACAGGGGATTATGGCTACACCTTC. Combining the CDR3 with reference TRBV5-6 and TRBJ1-2 gives the whole variable domain DAGVTQSPTHLIKTRGQQVTLRCSPKSGHDTVSWYQQALGQGPQFIFQYYEEEERQRGNFPDRFSGHQFPNYSSELNVNALLLGDSALYLCASSPRRVTGDYGYTFGSGTRLTVV.

This clone was found a few times. The rearrangement joins TRBV7-9 to TRBJ1-2; a weak D match, TRBD1 (5 bases). The CDR3 totals 15 residues. The germline V gene has CDR1 SEHNR and CDR2 FQNEAQ (reference sequence). Trimming pared 3 bases from V and 0 bases from J, leaving 11 bases between. The CDR3 bases are TGTGCCAGCAGCTTTGGGGCAGGGCCTAACTATGGCTACACCTTC. This translates into CASSFGAGPNYGYTF.

This clone was observed a handful of times. The genes are TRBV10-3 and TRBJ2-3, with D maybe TRBD2 (6 bases). Germline CDR1 is ENHRY and CDR2 is SYGVKD. The CDR3 runs 13 residues. Trimming took off 6 bases at V and 2 bases at J, with 9 bases between the two ends. As DNA, the CDR3 is TGTGCCATCAGCGGGGGTAACACAGATACGCAGTATTTT. Translation: CAISGGNTDTQYF.

The rearrangement joins TRBV19 to TRBJ1-1; D may be TRBD1 (6 bases). CDR1 is LNHDA and CDR2 is SQIVND in the germline V gene (reference sequence). The V end was cut by 3 bases, the J end by 5 bases, with 16 bases between. There are 15 residues in the CDR3. The CDR3 loop reads CASSIFAAGATEAFF. The CDR3 DNA follows: TGTGCCAGTAGTATTTTCGCGGCAGGGGCGACTGAAGCTTTCTTT. Full variable domain (outside the CDR3, taken from reference TRBV19 and TRBJ1-1): DGGITQSPKYLFRKEGQNVTLSCEQNLNHDAMYWYRQDPGQGLRLIYYSQIVNDFQKGDIAEGYSVSREKKESFPLTVTSAQKNPTAFYLCASSIFAAGATEAFFGQGTRLTVV.

In its sample, this clone was seen once. The V gene is TRBV4-1, the J gene TRBJ2-5; perhaps TRBD1 as D (5 bases). Trimming removed 2 bases from V and 5 bases from J, with 6 bases in between. The V gene's germline CDR1 is MGHRA and CDR2 YSYEKL. CDR3 length: 12 amino acids. The CDR3 sequence is CASSQRGETQYF. CDR3 DNA: TGCGCCAGCAGCCAAAGGGGTGAGACCCAGTACTTC.

This clone appeared a few times. The genes are TRBV6-6 and TRBJ1-6; unclear D gene. Deletions cut 7 bases from V and 7 bases from J, with 14 bases between. This CDR3 has 14 residues. The germline V gene has CDR1 MNHNY and CDR2 SVGAGI (reference sequence). As DNA, the CDR3 is TGTGCCAGCACGATCTCAGAAACCAATTCACCCCTCCACTTT. Protein: CASTISETNSPLHF.

This clone has only a few counts. This chain links TRBV18 with TRBJ2-7, with 9 bases lining up with TRBD1. This CDR3 has 13 amino acids. The V gene end was trimmed by 3 bases and the J gene end by 13 bases; junction bases not matched to a gene: 10. Germline lookup yields CDR1 KGHSH and CDR2 LQKENI. The CDR3 bases are TGTGCCAGCTCACCCCGGGACAGGGACATGGTTTACTTC. This encodes CASSPRDRDMVYF.

The chain couples TRBV11-2 to TRBJ1-1; TRBD1 aligns across 9 bases. Germline CDR1 and CDR2: SGHAT and FQNNGV. V trimming: 4 bases; J trimming: 2 bases; junction bases outside the gene matches: 2. This CDR3 spans 14 amino acids. CDR3 nucleotide sequence: TGTGCCAGCAGCTGGACAGGGGCCAACACTGAAGCTTTCTTT. It codes for CASSWTGANTEAFF.

J is TRBJ2-1 and V is TRBV14; 15 bases line up with TRBD2. Germline V gene data show CDR1 as SGHDN and CDR2 as FVKESK. V lost 5 bases and J lost 11; bases outside the gene matches: 10. The CDR3 is 16 amino acids. For the CDR3, the DNA is TGTGCCAGCAGCTATTTCGGGACTAGCGGGGGGCAGAAGCAGTTCTTC. It translates to CASSYFGTSGGQKQFF.

The chain joins TRBV5-1 to TRBJ1-2; D remains unclear. The ends were cut back, 0 bases at V and 4 bases at J, with 13 bases in the middle. This CDR3 has 15 residues. Looked up from germline, CDR1 is SGHRS and CDR2 is YFSETQ. The CDR3 region is CASSLAEGSFYGYTF. DNA for the CDR3: TGCGCCAGCAGCTTGGCCGAGGGCAGCTTCTATGGCTACACCTTC.

Only a few counts were recorded for this clone. V and J are TRBV2 and TRBJ1-6; 9 bases fit TRBD1. Per germline, CDR1 SNHLY and CDR2 FYNNEI. The CDR3 sequence is 15 residues long. The V and J ends lost 6 bases and 6 bases, in that order; junction bases with no gene match: 6. DNA of the CDR3: TGTGCCAGCAGGGACAGGGGTTTAGGTAATTCACCCCTCCACTTT. Its protein is CASRDRGLGNSPLHF.

The CDR3 spells CASSEQGQGETQYF. CDR3 nucleotides: TGTGCCAGCAGTGAACAGGGACAGGGAGAGACCCAGTACTTC. The chain employs TRBV6-1 and TRBJ2-5; 9 bases are a match to TRBD1. This CDR3 is 14 amino acids long. V lost 2 bases to trimming and J lost 4 bases; unmatched junction nucleotides: 2. Germline V gives CDR1 MNHNS, CDR2 SASEGT.

V gene TRBV5-4 combines with J gene TRBJ2-7, with TRBD2 matching 9 bases. With V trimmed by 4 bases and J by 4 bases, 12 bases remained unmatched. The CDR3 consists of 16 residues. Per the germline V gene, CDR1 is SGHNT and CDR2 is YYREEE (reference sequence). CDR3 nucleotide sequence: TGTGCCAGCAGCCCCAGGTCGCGGGGGGGCTTATACGAGCAGTACTTC. It is translated as CASSPRSRGGLYEQYF.

This clone has just one count. One junction end disagrees with the germline gene, perhaps due to a read error. The rearrangement joins TRBV9 to TRBJ2-1; the D is unclear. This CDR3 comprises 14 residues. Germline lookup yields CDR1 SGDLS and CDR2 YYNGEE. CDR3 sequence: CAGSSPTSYNEQFF. In DNA, the CDR3 is TGTGCCGGCAGCTCCCCGACATCCTACAATGAGCAGTTCTTC.

This chain links TRBV5-1 with TRBJ1-1, with 8 bases identical to TRBD1. The CDR3 length is 15 residues. The V and J ends lost 0 bases and 5 bases, in that order; junction bases with no gene match: 6. CDR1 and CDR2 (germline): SGHRS, YFSETQ. In DNA form, the CDR3 reads TGCGCCAGCAGCTTGGCCCAGGGGGCTTGGACTGAAGCTTTCTTT. Protein: CASSLAQGAWTEAFF.

This clone showed up just a few times. The chain carries TRBV5-6 and TRBJ2-2; tentative D call: TRBD2 (6 bases). CDR3 length: 15 residues. With 4 bases removed from V and 1 base from J, the gap between germline ends came to 11 bases. Per the germline V gene, CDR1 is SGHDT and CDR2 is YYEEEE. Written as DNA, the CDR3 is TGTGCCAGCAGCCCGGGACTCCTGAACACCGGGGAGCTGTTTTTT. Translation: CASSPGLLNTGELFF.

This chain connects TRBV10-3 to TRBJ2-1, with a tentative D call TRBD2 (6 bases). The CDR3 spans 16 residues. CDR1 is ENHRY, CDR2 SYGVKD, per germline. Trimming removed 0 bases at V and 6 bases at J, with 15 bases between. CDR3 DNA: TGTGCCATCAGTGAGTCTGGGGGACTCGGAGGCAATGAGCAGTTCTTC. Protein: CAISESGGLGGNEQFF.

This clone was detected only a few times. This chain uses TRBV6-6 with TRBJ1-5; TRBD1 aligns across 8 bases. This CDR3 is built from 15 residues. V was pared by 1 base and J by 8 bases, with 7 bases of the junction left unmatched. CDR1 and CDR2 (germline): MNHNY, SVGAGI (reference sequence). The CDR3 spells CASSYLGQDGEPQHF. Written as DNA, the CDR3 is TGTGCCAGCAGTTACTTGGGACAGGACGGTGAGCCCCAGCATTTT.

This clone was seen a few times. V usage is TRBV19 and J usage is TRBJ1-1; 7 bases align to TRBD1. Per the germline V gene, CDR1 is LNHDA and CDR2 is SQIVND (reference sequence). CDR3 length: 13 amino acids. V trimming: 5 bases; J trimming: 8 bases; junction bases outside the gene matches: 8. Written as DNA, the CDR3 is TGTGCCAGTAGTCCCCGGGACAGAGTCGAAGCTTTCTTT. It encodes CASSPRDRVEAFF.

V usage is TRBV7-2 and J usage is TRBJ2-2, with a weak D call TRBD2 (7 bases). From germline, CDR1 is SGHTA and CDR2 FQGNSA. The CDR3 loop spans 15 amino acids. Trimming pared 3 bases from V and 7 bases from J, leaving 15 bases between. In DNA, the CDR3 is TGTGCCAGCAGCTTGGGTGGGGGGGGCGGCGGGGAGCTGTTTTTT. The encoded protein is CASSLGGGGGGELFF. The complete variable domain, with remaining parts taken from reference TRBV7-2 and TRBJ2-2, reads GAGVSQSPSNKVTEKGKDVELRCDPISGHTALYWYRQSLGQGLEFLIYFQGNSAPDKSGLPSDRFSAERTGGSVSTLTIQRTQQEDSAVYLCASSLGGGGGGELFFGEGSRLTVL.